This is a list of T cell receptor beta chains from one sample in a study of T cells in Graves' hyperthyroidism and ophthalmopathy. TCRdb fed the multiplex PCR reads into MiXCR, producing one record per CDR3 protein. The data contain 540,000 or so distinct CDR3 sequences, approximately 15% of them seen just once; the ten biggest clones take up under 8%. The source material was blood. The receptors stem from a woman aged 30 to 39 with Graves' hyperthyroidism. Both conserved end residues are part of each CDR3. A D gene is named only where the DNA matches it firmly. Some rows mark clone size as missing; the rest say once, few, many or name a class of expanded clone.

clone_size	cdr3_length	v_call	d_call	j_call	cdr3_nt	cdr3_aa
many	16	TRBV20-1	-	TRBJ2-7	TGCAGTGCTAGTTCGGGTGTGGGCAATCAACCCTACGAGCAGTACTTC	CSASSGVGNQPYEQYF
-	12	TRBV20-1	-	TRBJ2-2	TGCAGTGCCACCAAGAACACCGGGGAGCTGTTTTTT	CSATKNTGELFF
-	13	TRBV20-1	TRBD1	TRBJ1-1	TGCAGTGCCGAGGGACAGATGAACACTGAAGCTTTCTTT	CSAEGQMNTEAFF
-	14	TRBV24-1	-	TRBJ2-1	TGTGCCACCAGTGTTCGGGGCGGTTACAATGAGCAGTTCTTC	CATSVRGGYNEQFF
few	14	TRBV25-1	TRBD1	TRBJ1-5	TGTGCCAGCAGTTCTATAGGGGGCCAAGAGCCCCAGCATTTT	CASSSIGGQEPQHF
many	16	TRBV5-6	TRBD2	TRBJ2-7	TGTGCCAGCAGCCGAACTACTAGCGGCTTTACCTACGAGCAGTACTTC	CASSRTTSGFTYEQYF
few	16	TRBV5-1	TRBD2	TRBJ2-2	TGCGCCAGCAGCGACGCGGGAGGGCGGGACACCGGGGAGCTGTTTTTT	CASSDAGGRDTGELFF
few	16	TRBV12-5	TRBD1	TRBJ2-5	TGTGCTAGTGGTTTGGTACGGACAGGGATAGGGGAGACCCAGTACTTC	CASGLVRTGIGETQYF
many	11	TRBV12-3/TRBV12-4	-	TRBJ1-1	TGTGCCAGCAGTTTAGCTCTTGAAGCTTTCTTT	CASSLALEAFF
few	12	TRBV6-1	-	TRBJ1-2	TGTGCCAGCACCACCAGCGACTATGGCTACACCTTC	CASTTSDYGYTF
-	16	TRBV27	-	TRBJ2-2	TGTGCCAGCAGTTTAGAGACCCCTCATTACACCGGGGAGCTGTTTTTT	CASSLETPHYTGELFF